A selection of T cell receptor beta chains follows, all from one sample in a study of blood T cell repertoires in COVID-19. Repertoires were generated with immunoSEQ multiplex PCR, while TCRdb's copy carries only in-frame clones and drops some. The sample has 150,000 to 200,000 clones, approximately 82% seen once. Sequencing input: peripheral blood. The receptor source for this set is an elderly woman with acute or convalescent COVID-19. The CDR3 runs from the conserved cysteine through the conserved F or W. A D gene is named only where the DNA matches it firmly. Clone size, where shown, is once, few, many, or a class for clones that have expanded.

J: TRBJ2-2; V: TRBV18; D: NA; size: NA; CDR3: CASSPSLGNTGELFF; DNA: TGTGCCAGCTCACCAAGCCTCGGGAACACCGGGGAGCTGTTTTTT
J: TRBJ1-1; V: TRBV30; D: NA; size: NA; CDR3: CAWSSGRSVEAFF; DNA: TGTGCCTGGAGTTCAGGGAGGTCTGTCGAAGCTTTCTTT
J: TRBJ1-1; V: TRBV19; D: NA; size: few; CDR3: CASSGQMNTEAFF; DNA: TGTGCCAGTAGTGGACAGATGAACACTGAAGCTTTCTTT
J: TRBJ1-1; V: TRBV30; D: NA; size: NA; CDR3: CVAWPGFTEAFF; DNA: TGTGTTGCGTGGCCAGGGTTTACTGAAGCTTTCTTT
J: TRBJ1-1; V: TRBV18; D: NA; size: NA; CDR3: CASSPTGLLNTEAFF; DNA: TGTGCCAGCTCACCCACGGGACTCTTGAACACTGAAGCTTTCTTT
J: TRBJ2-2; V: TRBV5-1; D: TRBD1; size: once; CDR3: CASSPVGTGAGELFF; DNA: TGCGCCAGCAGCCCTGTGGGGACAGGGGCCGGGGAGCTGTTTTTT
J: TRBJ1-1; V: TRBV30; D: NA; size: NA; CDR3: CAWGYRTEAFF; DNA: TGTGCCTGGGGCTATCGCACTGAAGCTTTCTTT
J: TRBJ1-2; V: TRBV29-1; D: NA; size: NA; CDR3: CSVDRGQYGYTF; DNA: TGCAGCGTTGACAGGGGTCAATATGGCTACACCTTC
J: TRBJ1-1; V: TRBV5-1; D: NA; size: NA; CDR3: CASSLSGEGGAFF; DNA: TGCGCCAGCAGCTTGTCAGGGGAAGGGGGAGCTTTCTTT
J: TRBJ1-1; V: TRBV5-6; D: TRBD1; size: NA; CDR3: CASSARDRGPEAFF; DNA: TGTGCCAGCAGCGCCCGGGACAGGGGGCCTGAAGCTTTCTTT
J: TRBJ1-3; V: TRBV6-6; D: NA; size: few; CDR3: CASSDTGTGNTIYF; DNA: TGTGCCAGCAGTGATACAGGGACCGGAAACACCATATATTTT
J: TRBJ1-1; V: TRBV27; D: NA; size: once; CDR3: CASSLWGASEAFF; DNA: TGTGCCAGCAGTCTCTGGGGCGCTTCTGAAGCTTTCTTT
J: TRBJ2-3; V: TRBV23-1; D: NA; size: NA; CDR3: CASSLQPVRDLSTDTQYF; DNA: TGCGCCAGCAGTCTACAACCCGTGCGGGACCTTAGCACAGATACGCAGTATTTT
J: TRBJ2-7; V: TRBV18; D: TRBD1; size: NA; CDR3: CASSPPGQGYEQYF; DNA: TGTGCCAGCTCACCACCCGGACAGGGCTACGAGCAGTACTTC
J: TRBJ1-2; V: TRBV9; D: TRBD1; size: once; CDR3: CASSIGQGDGYGYTF; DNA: TGTGCCAGCAGCATTGGACAGGGGGACGGCTATGGCTACACCTTC
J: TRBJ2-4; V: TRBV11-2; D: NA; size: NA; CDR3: CASSLGWRNIQYF; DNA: TGTGCCAGCAGCTTAGGGTGGAGGAACATTCAGTACTTC
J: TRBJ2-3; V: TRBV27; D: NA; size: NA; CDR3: CASSPLGGDTQYF; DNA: TGTGCCAGCAGTCCCCTCGGGGGAGATACGCAGTATTTT
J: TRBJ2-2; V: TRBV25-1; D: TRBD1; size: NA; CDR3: CASSESAGQGYTGELFF; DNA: TGTGCCAGCAGTGAATCTGCGGGACAGGGTTACACCGGGGAGCTGTTTTTT